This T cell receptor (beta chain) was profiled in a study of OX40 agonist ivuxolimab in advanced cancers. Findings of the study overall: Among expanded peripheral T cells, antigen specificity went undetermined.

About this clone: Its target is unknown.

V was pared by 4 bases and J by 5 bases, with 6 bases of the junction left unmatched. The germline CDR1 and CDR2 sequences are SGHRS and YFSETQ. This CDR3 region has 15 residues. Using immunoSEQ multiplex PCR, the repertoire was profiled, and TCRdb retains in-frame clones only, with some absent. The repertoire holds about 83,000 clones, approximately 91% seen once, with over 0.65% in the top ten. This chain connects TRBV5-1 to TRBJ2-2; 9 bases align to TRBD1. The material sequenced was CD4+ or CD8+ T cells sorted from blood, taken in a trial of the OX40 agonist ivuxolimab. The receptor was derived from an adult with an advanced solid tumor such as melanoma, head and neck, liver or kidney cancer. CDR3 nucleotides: TGCGCCAGCAGCGAGGCCGGGACAGGGACCGGGGAGCTGTTTTTT. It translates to CASSEAGTGTGELFF.